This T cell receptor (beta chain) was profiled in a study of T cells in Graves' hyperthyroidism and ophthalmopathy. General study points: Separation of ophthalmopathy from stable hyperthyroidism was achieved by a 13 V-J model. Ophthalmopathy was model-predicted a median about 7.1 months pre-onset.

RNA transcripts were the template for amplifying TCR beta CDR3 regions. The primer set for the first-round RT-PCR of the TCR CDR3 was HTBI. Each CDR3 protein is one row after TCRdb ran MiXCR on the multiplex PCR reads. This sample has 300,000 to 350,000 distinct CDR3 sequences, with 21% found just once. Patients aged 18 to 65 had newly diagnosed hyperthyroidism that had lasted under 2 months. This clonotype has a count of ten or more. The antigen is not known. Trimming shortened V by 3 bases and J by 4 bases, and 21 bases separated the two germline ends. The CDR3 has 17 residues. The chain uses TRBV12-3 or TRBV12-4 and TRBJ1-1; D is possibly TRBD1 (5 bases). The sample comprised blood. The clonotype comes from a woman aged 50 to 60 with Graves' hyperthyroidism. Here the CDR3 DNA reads TGTGCCAGCAGTTTGGAGCCCCTTACTGGGGCAATCACTGAAGCTTTCTTT. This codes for CASSLEPLTGAITEAFF.